Below are 13 T cell receptor beta chains sequenced from a single sample in a study of T cells in Graves' hyperthyroidism and ophthalmopathy. Researchers took RNA transcripts and amplified the TCR beta CDR3 regions from them. TCR CDR3 underwent first-round RT-PCR with the HTBI primer set. TCRdb processed the multiplex PCR reads anew with MiXCR; each CDR3 protein has one entry. The repertoire holds 300,000 to 450,000 distinct CDR3 sequences, with about 18% as singletons. Input material: blood. The receptors come from a young man with Graves' ophthalmopathy.

The chain carries TRBV12-3 or TRBV12-4 and TRBJ2-3; no clear D. CDR3 length equals 15 residues. V was shortened by 6 bases and J by 2 bases, with 15 bases between the two germline ends. CDR3 in amino acids: CASRLTTPPTDTQYF. As DNA, the CDR3 is TGTGCCAGCAGACTTACGACTCCTCCCACAGATACGCAGTATTTT.

For this clonotype: Possible read error: a much larger clone is one base away. The rearrangement uses TRBV2 and TRBJ2-7; D remains ambiguous. The CDR3 contains 15 residues. CDR1 SNHLY and CDR2 FYNNEI come from the germline V gene. V lost 2 bases and J lost 5, with 16 bases in between. Here the CDR3 DNA reads TGTGCCAGCAGTGAAAACGCAGGCCTTATTCACGAGCAGTACTTC. Its translation: CASSENAGLIHEQYF.

About this clonotype: The missing conserved phenylalanine or tryptophan at the end of this CDR3 makes a read error likely. V usage is TRBV4-1 and J usage is TRBJ2-2; the D is unclear. With 1 base removed from V and 0 bases from J, the gap between germline ends came to 6 bases. Per the germline V gene, CDR1 is MGHRA and CDR2 is YSYEKL. This CDR3 spans 15 amino acids. For the CDR3, the DNA is TGCGCCAGCAGCCAAGTAAGCGCGAACACCGGGGAGCTGTTTCTT. Protein sequence: CASSQVSANTGELFL.

A word on this clonotype: A junction end diverges from the germline sequence, so it may reflect a read error. The chain employs TRBV27 and TRBJ2-2, with a possible D match to TRBD2 (6 bases). The CDR3 contains 13 residues. CDR1 and CDR2 (germline): MNHEY, SMNVEV (reference sequence). The CDR3 protein is CASTMGSGGEMFF. The CDR3 DNA is TGTGCCAGCACGATGGGTAGCGGCGGGGAGATGTTTTTT.

This clonotype was counted ten times or more. V and J are TRBV5-1 and TRBJ2-3; 13 nucleotides match TRBD2. Germline trimming cut 5 bases from V and 0 bases from J; bases unmatched to any gene: 6. Germline V gene lookup returns CDR1 SGHRS and CDR2 YFSETQ. The length of the CDR3 is 17 residues. In nucleotides, the CDR3 is TGCGCCAGCAGAACTAGCGGGGGGGCCACGAGCACAGATACGCAGTATTTT. It codes for CASRTSGGATSTDTQYF.

CDR3 in amino acids: CASREEQARPDQPQHF. The CDR3 nucleotides read TGTGCCAGCAGGGAAGAGCAGGCACGACCCGATCAGCCCCAGCATTTT. This rearrangement joins TRBV28 to TRBJ1-5; no reliable D call. Germline loops: CDR1 MDHEN, CDR2 SYDVKM. Between the trimmed V and J ends, which lost 6 bases and 5 bases, there was a span of 20 bases. CDR3 size: 16 residues.

V gene TRBV5-8 combines with J gene TRBJ1-1; a possible D gene is TRBD1 (5 bases). The germline V gene has CDR1 SGHTS and CDR2 YDEGEE. This CDR3 has 14 residues. The ends were cut back, 6 bases at V and 11 bases at J, with 23 bases in the middle. The CDR3 nucleotides are TGTGCCAGCACCCGGGGGGGAGAGACGGGTCAGGCTTTCTTT. It specifies CASTRGGETGQAFF.

This chain uses TRBV6-5 with TRBJ2-2; D uncertain. The CDR3 sequence is 16 residues long. Trimming removed 2 bases at V and 3 bases at J, with 13 bases between. Germline CDR1 and CDR2: MNHEY and SVGAGI. The CDR3 coding sequence is TGTGCCAGCAGTTACGGCGGCAGGAAGGACACCGGGGAGCTGTTTTTT. It specifies CASSYGGRKDTGELFF.

This clonotype was seen repeatedly, ten times or more. The CDR3 here is CASSRSGATEAFF. In nucleotides, the CDR3 is TGCGCCAGCAGTCGGTCAGGGGCCACTGAAGCTTTCTTT. V and J are TRBV10-1 and TRBJ1-1, with D perhaps matching TRBD1 (6 bases). CDR3 length equals 13 residues. The germline V gene encodes CDR1 WNHNN and CDR2 SYGVQD (reference sequence). The V and J ends lost 5 bases and 4 bases respectively, with 11 bases between them.

This clonotype was found a few times. The gene calls are TRBV7-9 and TRBJ1-5; D is unresolved. CDR3 length: 14 amino acids. V dropped 0 bases and J dropped 3 bases, with 6 bases sitting between them. Germline V gene lookup returns CDR1 SEHNR and CDR2 FQNEAQ (reference sequence). Written as DNA, the CDR3 is TGTGCCAGCAGCTTAGCAACAGACAATCAGCCCCAGCATTTT. Protein: CASSLATDNQPQHF.

V usage is TRBV20-1 and J usage is TRBJ1-5; 10 bases map to TRBD1. Trimming cost V 7 bases and J 2 bases; bases outside gene matches: 5. Germline assignment: CDR1 DFQATT and CDR2 SNEGSKA (reference sequence). CDR3 size: 14 residues. CDR3 loop: CSVDRGQGNQPQHF. DNA of the CDR3: TGCAGTGTTGACAGGGGGCAAGGCAATCAGCCCCAGCATTTT.

Note on this clonotype: A read error is possible here, since a much larger clone lies one base away. V and J are TRBV6-5 and TRBJ1-4; no firm D call. Germline CDR1 is MNHEY and CDR2 is SVGAGI. The CDR3 is made up of 12 amino acids. Here the CDR3 reads CASSYGNEKPFF. Written as DNA, the CDR3 is TGTGCCAGCAGTTACGGAAATGAAAAACCGTTTTTT.

Note on this clonotype: A much larger clone lies a single base off, so this may be a read error. This chain links TRBV20-1 with TRBJ2-7; 7 bases map to TRBD1. TRBJ2-1 explains the end of the DNA better; the J call may be wrong. CDR1 DFQATT and CDR2 SNEGSKA come from the germline V gene (reference sequence). The CDR3 consists of 13 residues. For the CDR3, the DNA is TGCAGTGCGCACAGGGACAGATCCTACGAGCAGTTCTTC. Its translation: CSAHRDRSYEQFF.